A selection of T cell receptor beta chains follows, all from one sample in a study of blood T cells in healthy people across ages. Each CDR3 protein is one row after TCRdb ran MiXCR on the 5' RACE reads. The repertoire holds about 970,000 distinct CDR3 sequences, with about 53% as singletons. Sequenced: blood. These receptors came from a woman aged 55-70 years in good health. CDR3s include the opening cysteine and the closing phenylalanine or tryptophan. Fields, in order: CDR3 DNA, CDR3 protein, J gene, V gene, D gene, CDR3 length, clone size. The D gene is left open where the match is weak. Rows may omit the clone size; those that give it use once, few, many or a size class.

TGTGCCAGCCAGGGACTAGCGGGGGACTCGAACACCGGGGAGCTGTTTTTT,CASQGLAGDSNTGELFF,TRBJ2-2,TRBV9,TRBD2,17,.
TGTGCCACCAGTGACCCGGGACGAGCCGGCACCGGGGAGCTGTTTTTT,CATSDPGRAGTGELFF,TRBJ2-2,TRBV24-1,.,16,.
TGTGCCAGCAGCCAAGAAGGGCAGGGGCGCGGCTACACCTTC,CASSQEGQGRGYTF,TRBJ1-2,TRBV3-1,.,14,.
TGTGCCAGCAGCCCTAGCGGGGCCTACAATGAGCAGTACTTC,CASSPSGAYNEQYF,TRBJ2-7,TRBV2,TRBD2,14,.
TGTGCCAGCAGTCCCTATGACGGGAAGACCTACGAGCAGTACTTC,CASSPYDGKTYEQYF,TRBJ2-7,TRBV6-2/TRBV6-3,.,15,few
TGTGACAGCAGTTTAAATAGGGACAGTAAGGAAAAACTGTTTTTT,CDSSLNRDSKEKLFF,TRBJ1-4,TRBV12-3/TRBV12-4,TRBD1,15,.
TGTGCCAGCAGCGTATTCGGGACAGGGAGAGGAGCTGAAGCTTTCTTT,CASSVFGTGRGAEAFF,TRBJ1-1,TRBV7-9,TRBD1,16,.
TGTGCCAGCAGAAAGCCCCGGGTGGCAGGGACAGATACGCAGTATTTT,CASRKPRVAGTDTQYF,TRBJ2-3,TRBV7-9,.,16,.
TGTGCCTGGAGTATCGGGACAGGGTCCCGAATTAATTCACCCCTCCACTTT,CAWSIGTGSRINSPLHF,TRBJ1-6,TRBV30,TRBD1,17,.
TGTGCCAGCAGCTTTGCGGGAGCGAACAATGAGCAGTTCTTC,CASSFAGANNEQFF,TRBJ2-1,TRBV7-2,TRBD2,14,few
TGTGCCAGCAGCCCCCCGACTAGCGGGAGGGCATGGGATACGCAGTATTTT,CASSPPTSGRAWDTQYF,TRBJ2-3,TRBV14,TRBD2,17,.
TGTGCCAGCAGATTAGGCCAGGGCTCCTATAATTCACCCCTCCACTTT,CASRLGQGSYNSPLHF,TRBJ1-6,TRBV28,.,16,few
TGTGCCAGCGGCGCAGGCGAAAAACTGTTTTTT,CASGAGEKLFF,TRBJ1-4,TRBV7-9,.,11,.
TGCGCCAGCAGCCTTCAGGGGGGACGCGAGCAGTACTTC,CASSLQGGREQYF,TRBJ2-7,TRBV5-1,.,13,few
TGTGCCAGCAGCCCTCGGAGTGCGAACACCGGGGAGCTGTTTTTT,CASSPRSANTGELFF,TRBJ2-2,TRBV7-2,.,15,few
TGTGCCTCCAAGTCAGGGGGGGCCGGGAATGGGCAGTTCTTC,CASKSGGAGNGQFF,TRBJ2-1,TRBV28,.,14,.
TGTGCCAGCAGCTCCCGGACCCGCACCAATGAGCAGTTCTTC,CASSSRTRTNEQFF,TRBJ2-1,TRBV7-2,.,14,.
TGTGCCACCAGTAGTTCCTGGGCGGATGGCTACACCTTT,CATSSSWADGYTF,TRBJ1-2,TRBV24-1,.,13,.
TGTGCCAGCAGTGCCGCCGGGACAGGGTTTGTTGAGCAGTTCTTC,CASSAAGTGFVEQFF,TRBJ2-1,TRBV28,TRBD1,15,.
TGCAGTGCTAGCTCCTGGGGGCGCGAGCAGTACTTC,CSASSWGREQYF,TRBJ2-7,TRBV20-1,.,12,many
TGTGCCAGCAGCTTAAGATGGGGGACTAGCGGGGGCTCCTACAATGAGCAGTACTTC,CASSLRWGTSGGSYNEQYF,TRBJ2-7,TRBV11-1,TRBD2,19,.
TGTGCCAGCAGTCGCCATGACAGGGATAAGGCCGAGCAGTACTTC,CASSRHDRDKAEQYF,TRBJ2-7,TRBV12-3/TRBV12-4,TRBD1,15,few
TGCGCCGGCAGCCCCCACAATGAGCAGTTCTTC,CAGSPHNEQFF,TRBJ2-1,TRBV5-1,.,11,.
TGCAGTGCCCTGACAGGCAGCGGTAATGAAAAACTGTTTTTT,CSALTGSGNEKLFF,TRBJ1-4,TRBV20-1,.,14,few
TGTGCCAGCAGCCCTACTACGACTACGCAGTATTTT,CASSPTTTTQYF,TRBJ2-3,TRBV11-1,.,12,.
TGTGCCAGCAGACGTCAGGGGAGAAATCAGCCCCAGCATTTT,CASRRQGRNQPQHF,TRBJ1-5,TRBV6-5,.,14,.
TGTGCCAGCAGCTTATCCGGGACTAGCGGAGCCTACGAGCAGTACTTC,CASSLSGTSGAYEQYF,TRBJ2-7,TRBV7-9,TRBD2,16,few
TGTGCCAGTAGTCCCGGACAGGGAACGCAGTATTTT,CASSPGQGTQYF,TRBJ2-3,TRBV19,TRBD1,12,.
TGCAGCGTTCCAAGGGACACCTCCTCCTACGAGCAGTACTTC,CSVPRDTSSYEQYF,TRBJ2-7,TRBV29-1,.,14,few
TGTGCCAGCAGGGAAACGGGGCGCGGGACTAATGAAAAACTGTTTTTT,CASRETGRGTNEKLFF,TRBJ1-4,TRBV7-2,.,16,.
TGCAGCGTTAGGGGGGGGACAGTGAGCACAGATACGCAGTATTTT,CSVRGGTVSTDTQYF,TRBJ2-3,TRBV29-1,.,15,few